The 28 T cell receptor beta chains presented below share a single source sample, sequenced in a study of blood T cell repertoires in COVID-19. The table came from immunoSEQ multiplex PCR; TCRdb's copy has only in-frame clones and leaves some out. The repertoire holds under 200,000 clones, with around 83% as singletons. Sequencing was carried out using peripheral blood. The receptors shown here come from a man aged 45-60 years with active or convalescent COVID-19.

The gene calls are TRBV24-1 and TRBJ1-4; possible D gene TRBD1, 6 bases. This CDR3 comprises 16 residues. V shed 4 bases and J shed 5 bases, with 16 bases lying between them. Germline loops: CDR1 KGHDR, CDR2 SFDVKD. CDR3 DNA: TGTGCCACCAGTGACTACAGGGTCCTGGGGAATGAAAAACTGTTTTTT. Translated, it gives CATSDYRVLGNEKLFF.

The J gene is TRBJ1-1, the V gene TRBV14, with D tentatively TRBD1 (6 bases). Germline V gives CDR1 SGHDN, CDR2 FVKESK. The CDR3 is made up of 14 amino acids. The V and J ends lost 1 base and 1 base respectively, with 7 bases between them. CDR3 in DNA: TGTGCCAGCAGCCAAGGGACAGAGAACACTGAAGCTTTCTTT. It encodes CASSQGTENTEAFF.

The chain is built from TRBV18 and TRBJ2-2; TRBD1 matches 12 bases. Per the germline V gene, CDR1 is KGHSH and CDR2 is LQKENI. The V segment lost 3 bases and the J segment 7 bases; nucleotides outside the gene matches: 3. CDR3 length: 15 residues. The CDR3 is CASSPGQGAFGELFF. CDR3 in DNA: TGTGCCAGCTCACCGGGACAGGGGGCGTTCGGGGAGCTGTTTTTT.

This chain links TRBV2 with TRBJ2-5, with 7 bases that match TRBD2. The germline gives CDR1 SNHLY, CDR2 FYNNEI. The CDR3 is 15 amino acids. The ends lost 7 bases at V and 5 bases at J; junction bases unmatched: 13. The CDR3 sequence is CASKEWREIPETQYF. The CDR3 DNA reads TGTGCCAGCAAGGAGTGGCGGGAGATCCCCGAGACCCAGTACTTC.

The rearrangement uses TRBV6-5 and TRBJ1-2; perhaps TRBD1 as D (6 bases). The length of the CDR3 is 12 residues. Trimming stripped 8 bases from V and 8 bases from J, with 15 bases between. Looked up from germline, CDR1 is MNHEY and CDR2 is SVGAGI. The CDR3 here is CASLQGPGGYTF. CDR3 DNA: TGTGCCAGCCTACAGGGACCTGGGGGCTACACCTTC.

The CDR3 coding sequence is TGTGCCAGTCGAGGGGGCCGGGAAAAACTGTTTTTT. Protein: CASRGGREKLFF. V gene TRBV19 combines with J gene TRBJ1-4, with 7 bases matching TRBD1. The germline V gene has CDR1 LNHDA and CDR2 SQIVND (reference sequence). The CDR3 extends over 12 amino acids. With 8 bases clipped from V and 8 bases from J, the junction kept 5 bases outside the gene matches.

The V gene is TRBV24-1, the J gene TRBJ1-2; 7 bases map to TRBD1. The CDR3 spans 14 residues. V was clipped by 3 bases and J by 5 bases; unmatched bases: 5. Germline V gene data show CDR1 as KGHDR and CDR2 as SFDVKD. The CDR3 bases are TGTGCCACCAGTGATGCCGGGACAGCTTATGGCTACACCTTC. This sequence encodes CATSDAGTAYGYTF.

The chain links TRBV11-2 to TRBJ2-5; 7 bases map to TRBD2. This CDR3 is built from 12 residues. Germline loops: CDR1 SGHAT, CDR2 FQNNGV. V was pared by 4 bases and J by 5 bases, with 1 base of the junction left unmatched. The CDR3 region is CASSSGGETQYF. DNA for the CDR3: TGTGCCAGCAGCTCCGGGGGGGAGACCCAGTACTTC. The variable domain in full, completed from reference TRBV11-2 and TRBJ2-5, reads EAGVAQSPRYKIIEKRQSVAFWCNPISGHATLYWYQQILGQGPKLLIQFQNNGVVDDSQLPKDRFSAERLKGVDSTLKIQPAKLEDSAVYLCASSSGGETQYFGPGTRLLVL.

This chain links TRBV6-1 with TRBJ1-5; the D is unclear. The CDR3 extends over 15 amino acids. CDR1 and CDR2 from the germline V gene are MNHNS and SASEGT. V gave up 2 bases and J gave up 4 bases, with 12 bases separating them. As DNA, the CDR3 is TGTGCCAGCAGTGAAAGTCAGTTAAGTAATCAGCCCCAGCATTTT. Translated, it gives CASSESQLSNQPQHF.

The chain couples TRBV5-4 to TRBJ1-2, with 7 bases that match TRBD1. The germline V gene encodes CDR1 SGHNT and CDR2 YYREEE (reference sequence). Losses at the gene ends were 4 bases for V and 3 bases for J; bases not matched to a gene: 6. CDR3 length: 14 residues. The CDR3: CASSIPGTDYGYTF. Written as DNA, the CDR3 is TGTGCCAGCAGCATACCAGGGACAGACTATGGCTACACCTTC.

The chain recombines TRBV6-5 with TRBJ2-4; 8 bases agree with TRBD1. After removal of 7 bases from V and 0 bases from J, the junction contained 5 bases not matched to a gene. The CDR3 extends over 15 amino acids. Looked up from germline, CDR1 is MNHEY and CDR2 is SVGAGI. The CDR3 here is CASTGQGLAKNIQYF. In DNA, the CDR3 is TGTGCCAGCACCGGACAGGGTTTAGCCAAAAACATTCAGTACTTC.

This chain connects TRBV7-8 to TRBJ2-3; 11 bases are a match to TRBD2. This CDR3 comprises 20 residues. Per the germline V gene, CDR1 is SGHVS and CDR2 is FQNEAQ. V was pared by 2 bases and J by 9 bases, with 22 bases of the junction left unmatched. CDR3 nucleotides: TGTGCCAGCAGCTTAACCCACGGGCTAGCGGGAGGAAAAGGCCAGATAACGCAGTATTTT. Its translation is CASSLTHGLAGGKGQITQYF. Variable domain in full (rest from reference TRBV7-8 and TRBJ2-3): GAGVSQSPRYKVAKRGQDVALRCDPISGHVSLFWYQQALGQGPEFLTYFQNEAQLDKSGLPSDRFFAERPEGSVSTLKIQRTQQEDSAVYLCASSLTHGLAGGKGQITQYFGPGTRLTVL.

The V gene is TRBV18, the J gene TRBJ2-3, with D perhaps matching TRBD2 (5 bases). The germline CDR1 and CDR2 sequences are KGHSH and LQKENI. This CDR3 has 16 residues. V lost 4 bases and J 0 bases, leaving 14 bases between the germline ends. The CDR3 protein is CASSLGPLGSTDTQYF. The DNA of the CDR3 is TGTGCCAGCTCACTCGGCCCACTAGGGAGCACAGATACGCAGTATTTT.

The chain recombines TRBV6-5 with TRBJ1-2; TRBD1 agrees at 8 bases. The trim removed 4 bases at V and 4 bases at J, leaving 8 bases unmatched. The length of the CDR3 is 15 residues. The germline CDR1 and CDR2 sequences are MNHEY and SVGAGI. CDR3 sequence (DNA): TGTGCCAGCAGTTCCCTGGGACAGGCACGCTATGGCTACACCTTC. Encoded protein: CASSSLGQARYGYTF.

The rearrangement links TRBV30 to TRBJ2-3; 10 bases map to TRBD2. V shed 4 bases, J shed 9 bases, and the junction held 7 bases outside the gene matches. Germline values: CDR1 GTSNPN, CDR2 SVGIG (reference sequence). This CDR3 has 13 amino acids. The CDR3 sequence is CAWKGIAGGTQYF. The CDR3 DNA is TGTGCCTGGAAGGGGATAGCGGGAGGAACGCAGTATTTT.

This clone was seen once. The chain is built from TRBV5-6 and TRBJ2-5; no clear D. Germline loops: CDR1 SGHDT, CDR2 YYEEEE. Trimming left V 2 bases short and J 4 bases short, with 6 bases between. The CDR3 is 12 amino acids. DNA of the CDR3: TGTGCCAGCAGCTTCGGCGGAGAGACCCAGTACTTC. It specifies CASSFGGETQYF.

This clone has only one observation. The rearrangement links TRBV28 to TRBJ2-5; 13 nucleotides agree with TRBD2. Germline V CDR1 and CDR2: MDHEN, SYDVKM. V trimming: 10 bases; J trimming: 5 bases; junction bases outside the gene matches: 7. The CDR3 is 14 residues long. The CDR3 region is CATRTSGSRETQYF. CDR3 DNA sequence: TGTGCCACCAGGACTAGCGGGAGTAGGGAGACCCAGTACTTC.

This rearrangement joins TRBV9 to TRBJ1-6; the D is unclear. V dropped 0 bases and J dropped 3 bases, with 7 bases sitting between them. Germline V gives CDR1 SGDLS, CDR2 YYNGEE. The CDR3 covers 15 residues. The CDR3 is CASSVENSYNSPLHF. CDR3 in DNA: TGTGCCAGCAGCGTAGAGAACAGCTATAATTCACCCCTCCACTTT.

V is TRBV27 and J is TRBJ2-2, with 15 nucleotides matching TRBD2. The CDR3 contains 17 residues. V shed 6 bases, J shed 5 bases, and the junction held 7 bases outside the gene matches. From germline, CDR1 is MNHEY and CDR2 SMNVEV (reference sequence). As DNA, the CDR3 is TGTGCCAGCAGATACTTTGGACTAGCGGGAGGGACCGGGGAGCTGTTTTTT. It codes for CASRYFGLAGGTGELFF.

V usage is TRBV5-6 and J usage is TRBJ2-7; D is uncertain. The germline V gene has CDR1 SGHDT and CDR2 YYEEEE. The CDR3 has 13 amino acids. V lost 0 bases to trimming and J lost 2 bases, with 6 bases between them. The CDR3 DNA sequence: TGTGCCAGCAGCTTGGCACTTACCTACGAGCAGTACTTC. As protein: CASSLALTYEQYF.

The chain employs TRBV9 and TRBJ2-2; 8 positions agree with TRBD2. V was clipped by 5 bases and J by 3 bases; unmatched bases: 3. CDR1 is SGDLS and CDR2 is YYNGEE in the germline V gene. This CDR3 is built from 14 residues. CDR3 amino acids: CASRSGRDTGELFF. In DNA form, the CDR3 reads TGTGCCAGCAGATCCGGGAGGGACACCGGGGAGCTGTTTTTT.

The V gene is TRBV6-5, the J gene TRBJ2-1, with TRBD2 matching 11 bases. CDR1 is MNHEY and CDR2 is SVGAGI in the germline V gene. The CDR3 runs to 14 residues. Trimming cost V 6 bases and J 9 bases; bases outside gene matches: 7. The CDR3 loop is CASRISGGGSEQFF. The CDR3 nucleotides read TGTGCCAGCAGGATTAGCGGGGGGGGTAGTGAGCAGTTCTTC.

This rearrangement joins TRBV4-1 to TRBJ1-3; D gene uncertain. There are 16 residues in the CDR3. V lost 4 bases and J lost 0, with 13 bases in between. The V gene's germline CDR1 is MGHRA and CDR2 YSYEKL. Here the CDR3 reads CASSLNRRDSGNTIYF. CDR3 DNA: TGCGCCAGCAGCCTAAATCGAAGAGACTCTGGAAACACCATATATTTT.

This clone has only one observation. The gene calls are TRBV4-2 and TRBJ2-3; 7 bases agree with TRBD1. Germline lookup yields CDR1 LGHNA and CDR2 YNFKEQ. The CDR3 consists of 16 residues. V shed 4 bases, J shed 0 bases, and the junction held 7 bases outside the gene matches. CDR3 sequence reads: CASSLQGQLSTDTQYF. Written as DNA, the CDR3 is TGTGCCAGCAGCCTCCAGGGACAGCTTAGCACAGATACGCAGTATTTT.

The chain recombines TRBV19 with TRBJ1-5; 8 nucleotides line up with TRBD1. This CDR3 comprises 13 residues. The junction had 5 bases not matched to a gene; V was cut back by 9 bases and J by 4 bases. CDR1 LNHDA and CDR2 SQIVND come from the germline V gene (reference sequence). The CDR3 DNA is TGTGCCAGGGGCAGGGGGCGGAATCAGCCCCAGCATTTT. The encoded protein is CARGRGRNQPQHF. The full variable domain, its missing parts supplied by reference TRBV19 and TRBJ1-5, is DGGITQSPKYLFRKEGQNVTLSCEQNLNHDAMYWYRQDPGQGLRLIYYSQIVNDFQKGDIAEGYSVSREKKESFPLTVTSAQKNPTAFYLCARGRGRNQPQHFGDGTRLSIL.

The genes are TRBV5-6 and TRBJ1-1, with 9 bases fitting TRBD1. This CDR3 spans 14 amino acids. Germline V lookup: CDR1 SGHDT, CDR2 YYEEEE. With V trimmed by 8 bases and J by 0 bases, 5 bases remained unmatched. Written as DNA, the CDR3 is TGTGCCAGTTGGACAGGGGCCATGAACACTGAAGCTTTCTTT. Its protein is CASWTGAMNTEAFF.

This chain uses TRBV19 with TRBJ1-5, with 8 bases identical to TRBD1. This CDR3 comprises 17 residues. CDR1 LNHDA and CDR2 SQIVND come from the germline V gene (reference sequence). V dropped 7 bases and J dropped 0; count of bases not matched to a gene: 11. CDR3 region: CASMRTGSGYSNQPQHF. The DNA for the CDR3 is TGTGCCAGTATGAGGACAGGGTCAGGTTATAGCAATCAGCCCCAGCATTTT.

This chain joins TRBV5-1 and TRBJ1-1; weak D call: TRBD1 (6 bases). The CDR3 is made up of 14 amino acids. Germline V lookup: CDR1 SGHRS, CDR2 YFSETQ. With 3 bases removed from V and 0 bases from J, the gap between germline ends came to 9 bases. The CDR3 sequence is CASSSGQLNTEAFF. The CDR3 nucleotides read TGCGCCAGCAGCTCGGGACAATTGAACACTGAAGCTTTCTTT. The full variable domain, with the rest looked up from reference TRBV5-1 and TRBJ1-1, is KAGVTQTPRYLIKTRGQQVTLSCSPISGHRSVSWYQQTPGQGLQFLFEYFSETQRNKGNFPGRFSGRQFSNSRSEMNVSTLELGDSALYLCASSSGQLNTEAFFGQGTRLTVV.